These T cell receptor beta chains were read from a single sample in a study of blood T cell repertoires in COVID-19. Clones were read by immunoSEQ multiplex PCR, and TCRdb kept only the in-frame ones, dropping some. The sample contains some 160,000 clones, around 87% of which appear only once. Sequencing input: peripheral blood. These receptors all stem from a woman aged 55-70 years with active COVID-19. Both conserved end residues are part of each CDR3. Each record gives: J gene, V gene, clone size, D gene, CDR3 DNA, CDR3 protein. A D gene is named only where the DNA matches it firmly. Clone size is stated in some rows and not others, as once, few, many or a class when expanded.

TRBJ2-7 | TRBV7-2 | - | TRBD2 | TGTGCCAGCAGCTTAACCGGGACTAGCGGCTACGAGCAGTACTTC | CASSLTGTSGYEQYF
TRBJ1-2 | TRBV9 | - | TRBD1 | TGTGCCAGCAGCCCCGGACAGGGTGAAAGAGGCTACACCTTC | CASSPGQGERGYTF
TRBJ1-1 | TRBV19 | - | - | TGTGCCAGTAGTTCAGTAAGGGGTAGAATAGAAGCTTTCTTT | CASSSVRGRIEAFF
TRBJ2-5 | TRBV6-2/TRBV6-3 | - | TRBD1 | TGTGCCAGCAGTCGGTGGGGAAGTAAGGGGGCAGGGGAGACCCAGTACTTC | CASSRWGSKGAGETQYF
TRBJ1-1 | TRBV5-4 | - | - | TGTGCCAGCAGCCCCGAGGGGGGGCGGTGGAACACTGAAGCTTTCTTT | CASSPEGGRWNTEAFF
TRBJ2-3 | TRBV11-1 | once | TRBD1 | TGTGCCAGCAGCTTATTACAGGGGGGCACAGATACGCAGTATTTT | CASSLLQGGTDTQYF
TRBJ1-5 | TRBV18 | - | TRBD1 | TGTGCCAGCTCACCAGGGACAGGGAATCAGCCCCAGCATTTT | CASSPGTGNQPQHF
TRBJ1-1 | TRBV6-2/TRBV6-3 | - | - | TGTGCCAGCAGTTACCCGACAGACCGATTGAACACTGAAGCTTTCTTT | CASSYPTDRLNTEAFF
TRBJ1-1 | TRBV4-2 | once | - | TGTGCCAGCAGCCAAGACCAAGGGGTGGACACTGAAGCTTTCTTT | CASSQDQGVDTEAFF
TRBJ2-1 | TRBV5-4 | - | - | TGTGCCAGCAGCCCTAGCCCCTTGAGGGGGAGGGCCATGTATCCTGAGCAGTTCTTC | CASSPSPLRGRAMYPEQFF
TRBJ1-1 | TRBV20-1 | - | TRBD1 | TGCAGTGCTAGTGCAACACAGGGGGCTGGCACTGAAGCTTTCTTT | CSASATQGAGTEAFF
TRBJ2-5 | TRBV7-9 | - | TRBD1 | TGTGCCAGCAGCCGGGGACAGGCAGAGACCCAGTACTTC | CASSRGQAETQYF
TRBJ2-3 | TRBV5-6 | once | - | TGTGCCAGCAGCTTGGAACTAAATTTAGGTCGGCTGTCTACGCAGTATTTT | CASSLELNLGRLSTQYF
TRBJ2-7 | TRBV28 | - | - | TGTGCCAGCAGTTTAATCCACTACGAGCAGTACTTC | CASSLIHYEQYF
TRBJ1-4 | TRBV28 | - | - | TGTGCCAGCAGTTTTCGAGCCCTTAATGAAAAACTGTTTTTT | CASSFRALNEKLFF
TRBJ2-7 | TRBV7-8 | - | - | TGTGCCAGCAGCTTTCTCCCGTCCGAGCAGTACTTC | CASSFLPSEQYF
TRBJ1-6 | TRBV28 | - | - | TGTGCCAGCAGTTTGGGGAGGATAAGAAATTCACCCCTCCACTTT | CASSLGRIRNSPLHF
TRBJ1-2 | TRBV6-6 | - | TRBD1 | TGTGCCAGCAGTTCCCCGGACAGGGGGGGGTATGGCTACACCTTC | CASSSPDRGGYGYTF
TRBJ1-2 | TRBV6-6 | few | - | TGTGCCAGCAGTTACTCGACAGGAATCCATGGCTACACCTTC | CASSYSTGIHGYTF
TRBJ2-7 | TRBV28 | few | TRBD2 | TGTGCCAGCAGACTGGGGGGGGTTTACGAGCAGTACTTC | CASRLGGVYEQYF
TRBJ1-5 | TRBV6-5 | - | - | TGTGCCAGCAGAATCGACGGGAGGGGTAATCAGCCCCAGCATTTT | CASRIDGRGNQPQHF
TRBJ2-3 | TRBV10-3 | - | TRBD2 | TGTGCCATCAGTCGAGGACTAGCGGCTACCGGCGCCACAGATACGCAGTATTTT | CAISRGLAATGATDTQYF
TRBJ2-3 | TRBV4-3 | - | - | TGCGCCAGCAGCCCTGGAGGGTCCCGCACAGATACGCAGTATTTT | CASSPGGSRTDTQYF
TRBJ2-3 | TRBV20-1 | once | TRBD2 | TGCAGTGCTAGTCCTCGGACTAGCGGCTGGACAGATACGCAGTATTTT | CSASPRTSGWTDTQYF
TRBJ1-2 | TRBV18 | - | TRBD1 | TGTGCCAGCTCACCAGAACAGGGGGCGCCGGGCTACACCTTC | CASSPEQGAPGYTF
TRBJ2-1 | TRBV6-5 | - | TRBD2 | TGTGCCAGCACCTTGAGCGGGAGTCCCTACAATGAGCAGTTCTTC | CASTLSGSPYNEQFF
TRBJ2-5 | TRBV5-8 | - | - | TGTGCCAGCAGCTACCCGGCAGGGCTACTGGGCGAGACCCAGTACTTC | CASSYPAGLLGETQYF
TRBJ2-5 | TRBV10-3 | once | TRBD1 | TGTGCCATCAGTGAGTCGAAGAAAGGGACAGGGAAAGAGACCCAGTACTTC | CAISESKKGTGKETQYF